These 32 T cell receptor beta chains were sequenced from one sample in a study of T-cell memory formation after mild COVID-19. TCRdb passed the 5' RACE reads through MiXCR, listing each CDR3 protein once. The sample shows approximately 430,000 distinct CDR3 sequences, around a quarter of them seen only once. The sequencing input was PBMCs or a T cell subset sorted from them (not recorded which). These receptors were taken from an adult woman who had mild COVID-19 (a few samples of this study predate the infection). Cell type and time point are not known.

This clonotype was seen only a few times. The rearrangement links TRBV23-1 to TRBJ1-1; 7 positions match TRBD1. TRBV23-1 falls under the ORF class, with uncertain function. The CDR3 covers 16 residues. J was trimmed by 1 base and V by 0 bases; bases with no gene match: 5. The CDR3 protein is CASSQSGGGWNTEAFF. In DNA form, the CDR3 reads TGCGCCAGCAGTCAATCAGGAGGGGGCTGGAACACTGAAGCTTTCTTT.

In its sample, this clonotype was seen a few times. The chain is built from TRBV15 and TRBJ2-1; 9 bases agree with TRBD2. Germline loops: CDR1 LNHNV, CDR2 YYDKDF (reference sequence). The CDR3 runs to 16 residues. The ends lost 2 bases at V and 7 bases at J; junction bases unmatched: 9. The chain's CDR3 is CATSRSLAGARNEQFF. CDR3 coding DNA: TGTGCCACCAGCAGATCATTAGCGGGAGCTCGGAATGAGCAGTTCTTC.

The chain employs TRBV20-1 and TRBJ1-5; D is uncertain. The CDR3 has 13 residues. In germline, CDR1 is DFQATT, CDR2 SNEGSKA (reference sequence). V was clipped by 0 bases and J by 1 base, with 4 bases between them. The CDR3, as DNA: TGCAGTGCTAGAGACACAAGCAATCAGCCCCAGCATTTT. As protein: CSARDTSNQPQHF.

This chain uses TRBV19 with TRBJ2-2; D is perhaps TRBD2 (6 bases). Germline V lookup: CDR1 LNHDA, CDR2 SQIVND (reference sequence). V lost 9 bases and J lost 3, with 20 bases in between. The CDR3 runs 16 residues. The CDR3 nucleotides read TGTGCCAGCCTCCAACCCGGGACTTTACACACCGGGGAGCTGTTTTTT. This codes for CASLQPGTLHTGELFF.

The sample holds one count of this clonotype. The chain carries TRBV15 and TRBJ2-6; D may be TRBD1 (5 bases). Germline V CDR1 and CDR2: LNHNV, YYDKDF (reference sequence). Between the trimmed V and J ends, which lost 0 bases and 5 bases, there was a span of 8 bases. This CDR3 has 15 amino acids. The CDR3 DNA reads TGTGCCACCAGCAGAGATAGGGGTAGGGCCAACGTCCTGACTTTC. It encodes CATSRDRGRANVLTF.

Here the CDR3 reads CASSPVQGIEYTEAFF. As DNA, the CDR3 is TGTGCCAGCAGTCCCGTACAGGGGATTGAGTACACTGAAGCTTTCTTT. The genes are TRBV7-9 and TRBJ1-1; 7 bases line up with TRBD1. Germline CDR1 is SEHNR and CDR2 is FQNEAQ (reference sequence). Unmatched junction bases numbered 13, after V lost 6 bases and J lost 3 bases. The CDR3 is 16 amino acids.

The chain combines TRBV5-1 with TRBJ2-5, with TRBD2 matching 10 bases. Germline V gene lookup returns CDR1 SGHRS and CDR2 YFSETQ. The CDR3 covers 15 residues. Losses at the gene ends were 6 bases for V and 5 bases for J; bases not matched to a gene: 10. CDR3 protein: CASTPPAGGPETQYF. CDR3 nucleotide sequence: TGCGCCAGCACCCCTCCAGCGGGAGGGCCGGAGACCCAGTACTTC.

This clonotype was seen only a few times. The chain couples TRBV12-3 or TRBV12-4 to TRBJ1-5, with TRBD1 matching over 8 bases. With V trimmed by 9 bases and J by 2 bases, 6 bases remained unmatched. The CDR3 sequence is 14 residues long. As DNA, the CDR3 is TGTGCCAGTGGACAGGGCGCCGGCAATCAGCCCCAGCATTTT. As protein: CASGQGAGNQPQHF.

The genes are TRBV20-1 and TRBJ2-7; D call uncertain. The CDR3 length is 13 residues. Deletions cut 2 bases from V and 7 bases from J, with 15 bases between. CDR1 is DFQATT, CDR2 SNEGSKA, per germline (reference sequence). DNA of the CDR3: TGCAGTGCTAGACCGTGGGCGTCTACTGAGCAGTACTTC. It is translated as CSARPWASTEQYF.

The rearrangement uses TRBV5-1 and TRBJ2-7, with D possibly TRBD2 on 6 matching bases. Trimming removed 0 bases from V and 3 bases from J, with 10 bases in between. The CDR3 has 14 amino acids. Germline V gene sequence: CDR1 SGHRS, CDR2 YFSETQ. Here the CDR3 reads CASSLERGGYEQYF. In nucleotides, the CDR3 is TGCGCCAGCAGCTTGGAGAGGGGAGGCTACGAGCAGTACTTC.

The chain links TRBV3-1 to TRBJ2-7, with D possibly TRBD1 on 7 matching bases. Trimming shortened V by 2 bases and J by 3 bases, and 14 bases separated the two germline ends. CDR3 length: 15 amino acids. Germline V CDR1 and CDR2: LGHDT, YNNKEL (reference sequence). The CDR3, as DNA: TGTGCCAGCAGCCAATTATGGAGGGGGCACTACGAGCAGTACTTC. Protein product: CASSQLWRGHYEQYF.

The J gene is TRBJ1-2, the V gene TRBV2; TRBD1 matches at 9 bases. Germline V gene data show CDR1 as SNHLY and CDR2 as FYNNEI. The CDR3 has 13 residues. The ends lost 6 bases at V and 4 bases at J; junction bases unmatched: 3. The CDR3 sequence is CASSWGQGYGYTF. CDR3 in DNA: TGTGCCAGCAGCTGGGGACAGGGCTATGGCTACACCTTC.

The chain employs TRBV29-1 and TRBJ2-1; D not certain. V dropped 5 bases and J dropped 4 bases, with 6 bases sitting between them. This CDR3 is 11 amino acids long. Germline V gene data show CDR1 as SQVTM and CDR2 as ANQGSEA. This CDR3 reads CSVLFYNEQFF. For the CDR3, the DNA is TGCAGCGTTCTTTTTTACAATGAGCAGTTCTTC.

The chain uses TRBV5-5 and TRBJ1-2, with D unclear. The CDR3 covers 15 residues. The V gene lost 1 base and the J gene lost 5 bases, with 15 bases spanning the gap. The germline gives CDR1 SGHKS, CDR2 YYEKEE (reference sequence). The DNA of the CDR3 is TGTGCCAGCAGCTTGACCGCGTCCTCTTTTTATGGCTACACCTTC. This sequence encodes CASSLTASSFYGYTF. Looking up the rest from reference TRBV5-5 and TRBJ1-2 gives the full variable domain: DAGVTQSPTHLIKTRGQQVTLRCSPISGHKSVSWYQQVLGQGPQFIFQYYEKEERGRGNFPDRFSARQFPNYSSELNVNALLLGDSALYLCASSLTASSFYGYTFGSGTRLTVV.

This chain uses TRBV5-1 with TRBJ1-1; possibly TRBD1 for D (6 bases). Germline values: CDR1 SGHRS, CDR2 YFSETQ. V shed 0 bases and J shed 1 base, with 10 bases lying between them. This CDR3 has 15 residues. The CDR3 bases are TGCGCCAGCAGCTTGGTGTCAGGGGCGAACACTGAAGCTTTCTTT. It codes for CASSLVSGANTEAFF.

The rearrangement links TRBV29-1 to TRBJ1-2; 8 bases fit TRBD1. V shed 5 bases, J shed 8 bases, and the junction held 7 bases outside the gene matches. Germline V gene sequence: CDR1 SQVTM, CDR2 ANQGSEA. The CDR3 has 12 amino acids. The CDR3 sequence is CSVIDRGRGYTF. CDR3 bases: TGCAGCGTTATTGACAGGGGTAGAGGCTACACCTTC.

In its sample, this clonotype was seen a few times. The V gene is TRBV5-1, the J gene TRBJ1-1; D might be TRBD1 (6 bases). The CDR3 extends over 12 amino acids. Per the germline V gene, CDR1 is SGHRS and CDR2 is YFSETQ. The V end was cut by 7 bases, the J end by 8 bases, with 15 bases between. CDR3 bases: TGCGCCAGCGGTCGACAGGCCGGGGAAGCTTTCTTT. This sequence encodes CASGRQAGEAFF.

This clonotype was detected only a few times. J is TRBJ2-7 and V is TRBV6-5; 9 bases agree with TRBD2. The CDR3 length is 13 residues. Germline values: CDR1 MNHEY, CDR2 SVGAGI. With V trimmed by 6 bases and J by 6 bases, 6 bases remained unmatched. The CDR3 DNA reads TGTGCCAGCAGCCGAGGACTAGCGCGCGAGCAGTACTTC. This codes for CASSRGLAREQYF.

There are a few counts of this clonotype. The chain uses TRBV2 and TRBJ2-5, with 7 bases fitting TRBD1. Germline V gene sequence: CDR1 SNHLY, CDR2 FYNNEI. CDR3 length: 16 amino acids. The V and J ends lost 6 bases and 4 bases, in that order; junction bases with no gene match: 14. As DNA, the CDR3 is TGTGCCAGCAGCGGGACAGTGGAGGAACCTGTAGAGACCCAGTACTTC. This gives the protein CASSGTVEEPVETQYF.

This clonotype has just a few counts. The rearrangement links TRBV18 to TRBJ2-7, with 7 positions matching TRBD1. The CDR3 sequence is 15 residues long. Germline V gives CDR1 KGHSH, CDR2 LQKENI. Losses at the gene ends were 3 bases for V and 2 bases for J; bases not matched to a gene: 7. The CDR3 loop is CASSPTGISPYEQYF. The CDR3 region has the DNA TGTGCCAGCTCACCGACAGGGATTTCACCCTACGAGCAGTACTTC.

CDR3 sequence reads: CASSLAIGLSGANVLTF. CDR3 nucleotides: TGTGCCAGCAGTCTGGCCATTGGACTCTCTGGGGCCAACGTCCTGACTTTC. This chain connects TRBV12-3 or TRBV12-4 to TRBJ2-6, with D perhaps TRBD2 (5 bases). The CDR3 is 17 residues long. V was pared by 5 bases and J by 0 bases, with 14 bases between.

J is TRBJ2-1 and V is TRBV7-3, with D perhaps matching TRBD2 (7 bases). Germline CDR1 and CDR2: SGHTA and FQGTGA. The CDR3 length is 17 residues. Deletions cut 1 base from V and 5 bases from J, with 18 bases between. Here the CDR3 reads CASSLSGGGGPDNEQFF. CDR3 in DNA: TGTGCCAGCAGCTTAAGCGGCGGCGGGGGCCCGGACAATGAGCAGTTCTTC.

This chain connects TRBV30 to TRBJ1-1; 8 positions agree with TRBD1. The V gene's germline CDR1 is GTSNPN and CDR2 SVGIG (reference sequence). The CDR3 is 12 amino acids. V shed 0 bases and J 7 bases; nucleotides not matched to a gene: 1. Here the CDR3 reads CAWSVRGLEAFF. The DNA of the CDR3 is TGTGCCTGGAGTGTCAGGGGGCTTGAAGCTTTCTTT. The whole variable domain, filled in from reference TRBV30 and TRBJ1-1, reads SQTIHQWPATLVQPVGSPLSLECTVEGTSNPNLYWYRQAAGRGLQLLFYSVGIGQISSEVPQNLSASRPQDRQFILSSKKLLLSDSGFYLCAWSVRGLEAFFGQGTRLTVV.

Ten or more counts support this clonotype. CDR3 sequence: CASSVGGDTQYF. CDR3 bases: TGTGCCAGCAGCGTAGGTGGAGATACGCAGTATTTT. The rearrangement uses TRBV9 and TRBJ2-3, with D unresolved. Germline lookup yields CDR1 SGDLS and CDR2 YYNGEE. The CDR3 length is 12 residues. The ends were cut back, 0 bases at V and 5 bases at J, with 4 bases in the middle.

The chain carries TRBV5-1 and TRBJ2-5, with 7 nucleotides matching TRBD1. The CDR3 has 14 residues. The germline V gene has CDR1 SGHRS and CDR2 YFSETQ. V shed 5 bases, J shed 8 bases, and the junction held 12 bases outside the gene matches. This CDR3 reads CASRPGTDTYTQYF. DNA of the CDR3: TGCGCCAGCAGACCCGGGACAGACACCTACACCCAGTACTTC. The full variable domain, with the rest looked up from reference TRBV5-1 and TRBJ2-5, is KAGVTQTPRYLIKTRGQQVTLSCSPISGHRSVSWYQQTPGQGLQFLFEYFSETQRNKGNFPGRFSGRQFSNSRSEMNVSTLELGDSALYLCASRPGTDTYTQYFGPGTRLLVL.

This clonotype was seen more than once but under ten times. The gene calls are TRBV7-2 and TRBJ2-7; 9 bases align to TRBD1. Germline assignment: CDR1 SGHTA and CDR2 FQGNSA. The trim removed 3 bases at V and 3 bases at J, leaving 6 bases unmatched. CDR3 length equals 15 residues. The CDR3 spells CASSFTGGSSYEQYF. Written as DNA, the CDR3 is TGTGCCAGCAGCTTCACAGGGGGCTCGAGCTACGAGCAGTACTTC.

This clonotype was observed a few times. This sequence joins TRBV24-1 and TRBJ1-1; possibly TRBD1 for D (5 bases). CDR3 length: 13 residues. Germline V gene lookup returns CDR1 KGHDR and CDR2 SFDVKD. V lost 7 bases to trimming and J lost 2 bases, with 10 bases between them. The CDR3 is CATRRQPNTEAFF. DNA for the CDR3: TGTGCCACCAGAAGACAGCCTAACACTGAAGCTTTCTTT.

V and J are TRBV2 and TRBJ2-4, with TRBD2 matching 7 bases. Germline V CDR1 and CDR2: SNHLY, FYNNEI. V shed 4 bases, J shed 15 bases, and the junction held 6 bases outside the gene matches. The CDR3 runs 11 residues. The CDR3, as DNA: TGTGCCAGCAGTGTAGAGGGACTAAGGTACTTC. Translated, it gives CASSVEGLRYF.

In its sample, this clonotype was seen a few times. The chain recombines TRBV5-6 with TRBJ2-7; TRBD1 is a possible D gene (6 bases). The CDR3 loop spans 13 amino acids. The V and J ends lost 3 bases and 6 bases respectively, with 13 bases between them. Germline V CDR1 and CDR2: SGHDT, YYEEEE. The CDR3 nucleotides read TGTGCCAGCAGCTCTGCCGGGACAATCGAGCAGTACTTC. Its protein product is CASSSAGTIEQYF.

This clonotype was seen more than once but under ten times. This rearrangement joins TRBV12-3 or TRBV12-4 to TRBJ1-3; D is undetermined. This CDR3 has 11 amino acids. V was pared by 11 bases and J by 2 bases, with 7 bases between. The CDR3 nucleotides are TGTGCCCGTGACGCTGGAAACACCATATATTTT. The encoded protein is CARDAGNTIYF.

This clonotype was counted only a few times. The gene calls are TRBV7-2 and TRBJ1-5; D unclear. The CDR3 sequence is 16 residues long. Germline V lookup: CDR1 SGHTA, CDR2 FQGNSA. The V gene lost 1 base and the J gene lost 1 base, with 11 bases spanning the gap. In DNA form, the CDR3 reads TGTGCCAGCAGCTTAGAGCCTAGTCAGAGCAATCAGCCCCAGCATTTT. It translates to CASSLEPSQSNQPQHF.

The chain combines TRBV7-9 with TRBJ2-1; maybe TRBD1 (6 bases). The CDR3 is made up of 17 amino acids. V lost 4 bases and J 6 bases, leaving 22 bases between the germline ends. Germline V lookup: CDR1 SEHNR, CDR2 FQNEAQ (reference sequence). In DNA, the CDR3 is TGTGCCAGCAGCTCCTGGGAACAGGGACAAGGACCCAATGAGCAGTTCTTC. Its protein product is CASSSWEQGQGPNEQFF.